These 5 T cell receptor beta chains share one sample of origin, sequenced in a study of shared clonotypes between healthy human individuals. Method: immunoSEQ multiplex PCR; TCRdb's copy keeps in-frame clones and lacks some. In the table there are about 2.1 million clones, 93% of which are singletons. Terminally differentiated effector memory CD45RA+ cells were left out of the naive CD8 fraction, which was CD45RO-negative and positively selected for CCR7. Sequencing was done on a sample of naive CD8+ T cells from PBMCs. Receptors were obtained from a man younger than 35 in good health. Some clones in this sample may be carry-over from other donors' samples.

V usage is TRBV21-1 and J usage is TRBJ2-4; the table gives TRBD2 as D, unverified against the DNA. TRBV21-1 is a known pseudogene. This CDR3 contains 19 residues. The CDR3 coding sequence is TGTGCCAGCAGCTCACCGGGACTAGCGGGAGTTTGGGCCAAAAACATTCAGTACTTC. Amino acid sequence: CASSSPGLAGVWAKNIQYF.

The chain has TRBV2 and TRBJ2-5; the D is unclear. The better agreement between TRBJ2-7 and the DNA end casts doubt on the J call. Germline CDR1 SNHLY, CDR2 FYNNEI. There are 13 residues in the CDR3. This CDR3 is CASSAARPYEQYF. In DNA, the CDR3 is TGTGCCAGCAGTGCGGCAAGACCCTACGAGCAGTACTTC.

In this sample, this clone turned up once. The chain links TRBV20-1 to TRBJ2-7; D gene unclear. The CDR3 contains 11 residues. CDR1 and CDR2 from the germline V gene are DFQATT and SNEGSKA (reference sequence). The V end lost 7 bases, the J end lost 4 bases, and 11 bases lay between the germline ends. This CDR3 is CSVLQTYEQYF. Here the CDR3 DNA reads TGCAGTGTTCTTCAGACTTACGAGCAGTACTTC.

V and J are TRBV28 and TRBJ1-2, with a weak D call TRBD1 (5 bases). V was shortened by 3 bases and J by 4 bases, with 12 bases between the two germline ends. The CDR3 runs 14 residues. Germline-derived CDR1 and CDR2 are MDHEN and SYDVKM. CDR3 DNA sequence: TGTGCCAGCAGTTTTAAGGGCAGGGCCTATGGCTACACCTTC. Its translation: CASSFKGRAYGYTF.

The J gene is TRBJ1-1, the V gene TRBV5-8; a weak D match, TRBD1 (5 bases). The CDR3 extends over 13 amino acids. Trimming cost V 0 bases and J 7 bases, with 10 bases left between them. Germline V gene lookup returns CDR1 SGHTS and CDR2 YDEGEE. CDR3: CASSLGGGVEAFF. In DNA, the CDR3 is TGTGCCAGCAGCTTGGGTGGGGGGGTTGAAGCTTTCTTT.